This passage covers 5 T cell receptor beta chains from one sample sequenced in a study of blood T cell repertoires in COVID-19. Data came from immunoSEQ multiplex PCR; TCRdb stores just in-frame clones and leaves some out. Of about 220,000 clones listed, 70% to 85% are singletons. The specimen was PBMCs or T cells enriched from blood (not recorded which). These receptors were obtained from a man between 40 and 49 years old who had recovered from COVID-19.

The chain has TRBV12-3 or TRBV12-4 and TRBJ1-2, with 8 bases that match TRBD1. The ends lost 6 bases at V and 4 bases at J; junction bases unmatched: 4. The CDR3 runs 13 residues. Here the CDR3 DNA reads TGTGCCAGCAGGGTTACAGGGGGCTATGGCTACACCTTC. Translation gives CASRVTGGYGYTF.

The V gene is TRBV28, the J gene TRBJ1-2, with D tentatively TRBD1 (5 bases). Germline V gene lookup returns CDR1 MDHEN and CDR2 SYDVKM. The CDR3 has 13 amino acids. V was trimmed by 2 bases and J by 5 bases, leaving 9 bases between them. The CDR3 is CASSLRGPYGYTF. In DNA, the CDR3 is TGTGCCAGCAGTTTAAGGGGTCCTTATGGCTACACCTTC.

The gene calls are TRBV16 and TRBJ2-7, with D possibly TRBD2 on 6 matching bases. V was clipped by 5 bases and J by 4 bases, with 12 bases between them. This CDR3 contains 13 residues. Germline CDR1 and CDR2: KGHSY and FQNENV. The CDR3 DNA is TGTGCCAGCAGCGGGGGAGGAGGGTACGAGCAGTACTTC. Residues: CASSGGGGYEQYF.

This chain links TRBV7-9 with TRBJ1-5; TRBD1 agrees at 7 bases. The CDR3 runs to 17 residues. The V gene end was trimmed by 5 bases and the J gene end by 0 bases; junction bases not matched to a gene: 10. Germline loops: CDR1 SEHNR, CDR2 FQNEAQ (reference sequence). The CDR3 nucleotides read TGTGCCAGCAGCCCAGCAGGGGGGTCCTATAGCAATCAGCCCCAGCATTTT. Amino acid sequence: CASSPAGGSYSNQPQHF.

This rearrangement joins TRBV28 to TRBJ1-4; D uncertain. The CDR3 length is 14 residues. Deletions cut 3 bases from V and 3 bases from J, with 8 bases between. Germline CDR1 and CDR2: MDHEN and SYDVKM. The CDR3 spells CASSFIKSNEKLFF. The CDR3 DNA is TGTGCCAGCAGTTTTATTAAATCTAATGAAAAACTGTTTTTT.